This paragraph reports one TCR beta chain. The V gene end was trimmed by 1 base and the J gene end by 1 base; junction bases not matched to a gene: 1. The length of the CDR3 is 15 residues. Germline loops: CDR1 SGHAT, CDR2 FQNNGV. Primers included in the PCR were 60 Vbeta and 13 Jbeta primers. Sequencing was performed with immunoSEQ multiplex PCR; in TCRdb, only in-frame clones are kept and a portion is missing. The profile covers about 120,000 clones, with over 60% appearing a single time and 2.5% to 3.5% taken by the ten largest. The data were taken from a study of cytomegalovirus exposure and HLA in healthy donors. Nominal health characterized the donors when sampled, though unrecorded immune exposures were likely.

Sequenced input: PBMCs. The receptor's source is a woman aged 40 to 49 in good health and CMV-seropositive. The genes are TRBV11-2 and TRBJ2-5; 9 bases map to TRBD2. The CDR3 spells CASSLAGLAQETQYF. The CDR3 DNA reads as TGTGCCAGCAGCTTAGCGGGACTAGCCCAAGAGACCCAGTACTTC.